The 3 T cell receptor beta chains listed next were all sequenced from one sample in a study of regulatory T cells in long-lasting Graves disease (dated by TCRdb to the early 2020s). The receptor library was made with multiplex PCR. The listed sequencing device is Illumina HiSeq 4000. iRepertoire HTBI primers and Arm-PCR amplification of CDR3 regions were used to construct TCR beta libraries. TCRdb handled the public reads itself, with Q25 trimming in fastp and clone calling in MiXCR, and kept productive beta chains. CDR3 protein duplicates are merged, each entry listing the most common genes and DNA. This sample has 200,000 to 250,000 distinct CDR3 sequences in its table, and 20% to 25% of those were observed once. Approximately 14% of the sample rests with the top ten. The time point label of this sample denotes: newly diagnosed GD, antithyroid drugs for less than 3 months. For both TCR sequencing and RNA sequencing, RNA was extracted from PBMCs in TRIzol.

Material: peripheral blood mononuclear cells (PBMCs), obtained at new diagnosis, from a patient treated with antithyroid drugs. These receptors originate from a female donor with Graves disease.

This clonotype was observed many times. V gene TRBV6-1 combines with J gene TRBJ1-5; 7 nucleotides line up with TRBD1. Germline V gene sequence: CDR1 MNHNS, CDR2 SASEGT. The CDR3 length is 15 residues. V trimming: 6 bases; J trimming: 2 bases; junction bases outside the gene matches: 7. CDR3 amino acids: CASSQGVAGNQPQHF. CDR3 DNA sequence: TGTGCCAGCAGCCAGGGGGTGGCCGGCAATCAGCCCCAGCATTTT.

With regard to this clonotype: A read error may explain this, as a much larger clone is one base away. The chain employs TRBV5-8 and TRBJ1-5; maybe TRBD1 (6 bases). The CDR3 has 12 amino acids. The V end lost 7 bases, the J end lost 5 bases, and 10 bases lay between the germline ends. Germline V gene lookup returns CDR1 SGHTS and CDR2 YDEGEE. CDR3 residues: CASWDIHQPQHF. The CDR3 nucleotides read TGTGCCAGCTGGGACATTCATCAGCCCCAGCATTTT. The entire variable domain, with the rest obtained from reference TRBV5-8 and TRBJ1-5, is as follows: EAGVTQSPTHLIKTRGQQATLRCSPISGHTSVYWYQQALGLGLQFLLWYDEGEERNRGNFPPRFSGRQFPNYSSELNVNALELEDSALYLCASWDIHQPQHFGDGTRLSIL.

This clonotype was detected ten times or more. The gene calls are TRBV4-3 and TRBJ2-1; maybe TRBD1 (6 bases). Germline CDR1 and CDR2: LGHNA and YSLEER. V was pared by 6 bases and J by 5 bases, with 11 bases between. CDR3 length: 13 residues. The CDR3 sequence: CASSLDSHNEQFF. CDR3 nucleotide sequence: TGCGCCAGCAGTCTGGACAGCCACAATGAGCAGTTCTTC.